The text below deals with one T cell receptor beta chain. TCRdb keeps only in-frame clones here, not all; method: immunoSEQ multiplex PCR. The data show under 200,000 clones, with around nine tenths seen just once and 3.5% to 4.5% held by the top ten. The sample is drawn from a study of blood T cell repertoires in COVID-19. Unmatched junction bases numbered 9, after V lost 1 base and J lost 2 bases. Germline V gene data show CDR1 as SGHTA and CDR2 as FQGNSA. The CDR3 covers 17 residues. V gene TRBV7-2 combines with J gene TRBJ2-7; TRBD2 aligns across 9 bases. The sequence came from a man aged 18 to 30 with active or convalescent COVID-19. Sequenced input: peripheral blood. CDR3 in amino acids: CASSLVVSGRHPYEQYF. Written as DNA, the CDR3 is TGTGCCAGCAGCTTAGTGGTAAGCGGGAGGCACCCCTACGAGCAGTACTTC.